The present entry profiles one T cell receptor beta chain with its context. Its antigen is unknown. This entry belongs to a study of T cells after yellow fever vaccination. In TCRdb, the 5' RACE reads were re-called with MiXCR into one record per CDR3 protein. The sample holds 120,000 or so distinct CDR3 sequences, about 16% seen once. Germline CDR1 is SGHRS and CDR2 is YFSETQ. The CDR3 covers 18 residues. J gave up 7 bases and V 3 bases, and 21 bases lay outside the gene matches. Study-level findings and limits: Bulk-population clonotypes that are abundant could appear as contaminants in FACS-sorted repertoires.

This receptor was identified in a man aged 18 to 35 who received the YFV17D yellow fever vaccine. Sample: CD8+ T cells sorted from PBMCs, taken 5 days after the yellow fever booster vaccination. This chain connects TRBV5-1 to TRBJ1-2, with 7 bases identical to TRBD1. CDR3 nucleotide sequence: TGCGCCAGCAGCTCCGTTGGGACACCGGGACAGCCCCGGGGTGGCTACACCTTC. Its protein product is CASSSVGTPGQPRGGYTF.